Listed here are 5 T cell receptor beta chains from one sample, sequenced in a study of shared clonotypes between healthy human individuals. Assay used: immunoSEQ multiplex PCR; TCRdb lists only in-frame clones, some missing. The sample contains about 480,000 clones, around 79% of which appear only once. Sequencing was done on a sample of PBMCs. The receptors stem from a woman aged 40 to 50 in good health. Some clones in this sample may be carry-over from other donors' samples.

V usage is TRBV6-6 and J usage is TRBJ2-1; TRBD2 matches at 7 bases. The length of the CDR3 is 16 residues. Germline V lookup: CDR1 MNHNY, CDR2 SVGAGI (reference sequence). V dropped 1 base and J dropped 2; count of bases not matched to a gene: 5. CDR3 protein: CASSYYWRGTYNEQFF. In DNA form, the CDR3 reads TGTGCCAGCAGTTACTACTGGCGGGGGACCTACAATGAGCAGTTCTTC.

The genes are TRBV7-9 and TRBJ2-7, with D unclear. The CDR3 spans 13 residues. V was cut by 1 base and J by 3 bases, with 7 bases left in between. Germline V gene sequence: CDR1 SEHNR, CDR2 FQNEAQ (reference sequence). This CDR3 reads CASSLGVGYEQYF. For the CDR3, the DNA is TGTGCCAGCAGCTTAGGGGTGGGCTACGAGCAGTACTTC.

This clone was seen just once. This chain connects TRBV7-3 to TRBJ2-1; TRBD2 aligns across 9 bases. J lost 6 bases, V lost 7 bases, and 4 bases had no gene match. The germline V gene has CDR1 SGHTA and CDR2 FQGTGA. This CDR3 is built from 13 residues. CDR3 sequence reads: CASTAGGPNEQFF. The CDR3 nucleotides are TGTGCCAGCACGGCGGGAGGGCCCAATGAGCAGTTCTTC. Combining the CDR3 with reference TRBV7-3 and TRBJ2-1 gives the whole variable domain GAGVSQTPSNKVTEKGKYVELRCDPISGHTALYWYRQSLGQGPEFLIYFQGTGAADDSGLPNDRFFAVRPEGSVSTLKIQRTERGDSAVYLCASTAGGPNEQFFGPGTRLTVL.

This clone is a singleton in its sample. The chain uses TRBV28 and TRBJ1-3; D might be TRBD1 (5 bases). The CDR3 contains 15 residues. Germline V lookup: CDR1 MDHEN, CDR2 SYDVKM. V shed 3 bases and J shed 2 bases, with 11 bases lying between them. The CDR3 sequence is CASSFLGGAGNTIYF. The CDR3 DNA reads TGTGCCAGCAGTTTTTTGGGAGGGGCTGGAAACACCATATATTTT.

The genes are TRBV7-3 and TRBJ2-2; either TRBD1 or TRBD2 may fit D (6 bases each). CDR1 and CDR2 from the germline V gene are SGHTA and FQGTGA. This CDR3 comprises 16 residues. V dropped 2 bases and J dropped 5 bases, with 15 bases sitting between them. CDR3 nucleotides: TGTGCCAGCAGCTTATACCCCCCGGGGGCTACCGGGGAGCTGTTTTTT. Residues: CASSLYPPGATGELFF. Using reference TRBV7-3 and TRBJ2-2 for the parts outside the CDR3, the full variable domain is GAGVSQTPSNKVTEKGKYVELRCDPISGHTALYWYRQSLGQGPEFLIYFQGTGAADDSGLPNDRFFAVRPEGSVSTLKIQRTERGDSAVYLCASSLYPPGATGELFFGEGSRLTVL.